Following are 27 T cell receptor beta chains from one sample sequenced in a study of siplizumab effects on memory and regulatory T cells. Repertoires were generated with immunoSEQ multiplex PCR, while TCRdb's copy carries only in-frame clones and drops some. The sample carries fewer than 85,000 clones, 85% to 95% recorded once. The source material was CD8+ T cells sorted from blood. Receptors originate from a human donor in good health.

This chain uses TRBV11-2 with TRBJ2-7; 8 bases align to TRBD2. The junction had 13 bases not matched to a gene; V was cut back by 2 bases and J by 1 base. The CDR3 has 18 amino acids. Germline CDR1 and CDR2: SGHAT and FQNNGV. CDR3 in amino acids: CASSLLSSGKSFSYEQYF. CDR3 sequence (DNA): TGTGCCAGCAGCTTATTGAGTAGCGGGAAATCCTTTTCCTACGAGCAGTACTTC.

This chain connects TRBV19 to TRBJ2-7; D possibly corresponds to TRBD1 (6 bases). Germline V gene data show CDR1 as LNHDA and CDR2 as SQIVND (reference sequence). V was cut by 6 bases and J by 0 bases, with 12 bases left in between. The CDR3 extends over 14 amino acids. CDR3 region: CASSLQGSSYEQYF. The CDR3 DNA sequence: TGTGCCAGTAGCCTGCAGGGGTCCTCCTACGAGCAGTACTTC.

The CDR3 DNA reads TGCAGCGAATCAGGGTCTCCTAACTATGGCTACACCTTC. Amino acids: CSESGSPNYGYTF. V is TRBV29-1 and J is TRBJ1-2, with a tentative D call TRBD1 (5 bases). CDR1 SQVTM and CDR2 ANQGSEA come from the germline V gene. V dropped 7 bases and J dropped 0 bases, with 12 bases sitting between them. This CDR3 has 13 residues.

The chain combines TRBV7-5 with TRBJ2-1; the DNA was not used to check the table's D call, TRBD2. TRBV7-5 corresponds to a pseudogene. The CDR3 is 15 amino acids. For the CDR3, the DNA is TGTGCCAGAAGCCCGTCTAGCGGTACCTACAATGAGCAGTTCTTC. Translation gives CARSPSSGTYNEQFF.

The chain couples TRBV7-6 to TRBJ2-3; no clear D. V gave up 3 bases and J gave up 10 bases, with 14 bases separating them. The CDR3 spans 13 residues. Germline values: CDR1 SGHVS, CDR2 FNYEAQ. In DNA, the CDR3 is TGTGCCAGCAGCTTCTCTTCCACAGAGGCGCAGTATTTT. The encoded protein is CASSFSSTEAQYF.

In this sample, this clone turned up once. V gene TRBV5-6 combines with J gene TRBJ1-2; TRBD1 might be the D (6 bases). The CDR3 length is 15 residues. Trimming took 0 bases from V and 3 from J, leaving 12 bases between them. CDR1 and CDR2 from the germline V gene are SGHDT and YYEEEE. DNA for the CDR3: TGTGCCAGCAGCTTGGAGCGGGGGCGCTACTATGGCTACACCTTC. Amino acids: CASSLERGRYYGYTF.

The rearrangement links TRBV27 to TRBJ2-2, with 7 bases matching TRBD1. CDR3 length: 16 residues. Germline loops: CDR1 MNHEY, CDR2 SMNVEV (reference sequence). V lost 8 bases, J lost 4 bases, and 13 bases stayed unmatched. The CDR3 DNA is TGTGCCAGCGGTTCAGACCCGGGACAGATCACCGGGGAGCTGTTTTTT. As protein: CASGSDPGQITGELFF.

The chain has TRBV15 and TRBJ2-7, with D tentatively TRBD2 (7 bases). This CDR3 contains 15 residues. Trimming shortened V by 5 bases and J by 5 bases, and 19 bases separated the two germline ends. Per germline, CDR1 LNHNV and CDR2 YYDKDF (reference sequence). CDR3 DNA: TGTGCCACCAGCGGCCGAGGGGGGGATTACCACGAGCAGTACTTC. This sequence encodes CATSGRGGDYHEQYF.

V usage is TRBV27 and J usage is TRBJ2-7; D perhaps matches TRBD2 (6 bases). Between the trimmed V and J ends, which lost 4 bases and 2 bases, there was a span of 15 bases. Germline lookup yields CDR1 MNHEY and CDR2 SMNVEV (reference sequence). The CDR3 is 15 residues long. CDR3 region: CASSSKRAEPYEQYF. The CDR3 DNA reads as TGTGCCAGCAGTTCTAAGCGGGCCGAACCCTACGAGCAGTACTTC.

V is TRBV7-6 and J is TRBJ2-5; TRBD2 matches 13 bases. Gene TRBJ2-7 matches the end of the DNA better, so the J call may be wrong. Germline V gene sequence: CDR1 SGHVS, CDR2 FNYEAQ. The CDR3 loop spans 19 amino acids. CDR3: CASSLAVPGLAGSGYEQYF. In DNA form, the CDR3 reads TGTGCCAGCAGCTTAGCGGTTCCGGGACTAGCGGGAAGCGGCTACGAGCAGTACTTC.

This clone appeared a single time. The rearrangement uses TRBV5-6 and TRBJ2-1; D is ambiguous. Trimming removed 6 bases at V and 8 bases at J, with 3 bases between. Per the germline V gene, CDR1 is SGHDT and CDR2 is YYEEEE. The CDR3 sequence is 9 residues long. The CDR3 nucleotides read TGTGCCAGCAAGGATGAGCAGTTCTTC. This sequence encodes CASKDEQFF.

This clone was picked up one time. V and J are TRBV2 and TRBJ2-7, with a possible D match to TRBD1 (5 bases). This CDR3 contains 17 residues. Trimming stripped 2 bases from V and 0 bases from J, with 17 bases between. Germline V gives CDR1 SNHLY, CDR2 FYNNEI. The CDR3 sequence is CASSEFPWTDSSYEQYF. CDR3 nucleotides: TGTGCCAGCAGTGAATTTCCTTGGACCGACAGCTCCTACGAGCAGTACTTC.

The chain couples TRBV5-6 to TRBJ2-7, with 10 bases matching TRBD2. Per the germline V gene, CDR1 is SGHDT and CDR2 is YYEEEE. The CDR3 loop spans 19 amino acids. V was clipped by 4 bases and J by 3 bases; unmatched bases: 19. The CDR3 region has the DNA TGTGCCAGCAGCCCCCTTCGTGGACTAGCGGAAACTCCGATCTACGAGCAGTACTTC. This gives the protein CASSPLRGLAETPIYEQYF. The variable domain in full, with the rest retrieved from reference TRBV5-6 and TRBJ2-7, is DAGVTQSPTHLIKTRGQQVTLRCSPKSGHDTVSWYQQALGQGPQFIFQYYEEEERQRGNFPDRFSGHQFPNYSSELNVNALLLGDSALYLCASSPLRGLAETPIYEQYFGPGTRLTVT.

This chain joins TRBV7-9 and TRBJ1-1; no clear D. Germline lookup yields CDR1 SEHNR and CDR2 FQNEAQ (reference sequence). The CDR3 covers 12 residues. V lost 5 bases to trimming and J lost 5 bases, with 9 bases between them. The CDR3 DNA is TGTGCCAGCAGCGTAGGAAATACTGAAGCTTTCTTT. Translating it yields CASSVGNTEAFF.

The chain combines TRBV11-2 with TRBJ2-3, with 7 bases fitting TRBD2. The CDR3 is 16 residues long. Germline assignment: CDR1 SGHAT and CDR2 FQNNGV. J was trimmed by 0 bases and V by 4 bases; bases with no gene match: 7. CDR3 sequence: CASSSPSGPSTDTQYF. CDR3 DNA: TGTGCCAGCAGCTCGCCTAGCGGTCCTAGCACAGATACGCAGTATTTT.

The chain combines TRBV7-2 with TRBJ2-1; 15 bases are a match to TRBD2. Germline loops: CDR1 SGHTA, CDR2 FQGNSA. The CDR3 totals 16 residues. Trimming cost V 4 bases and J 4 bases; bases outside gene matches: 2. CDR3 DNA: TGTGCCAGCAGCTGGACTAGCGGGAGGGAATACAATGAGCAGTTCTTC. The encoded protein is CASSWTSGREYNEQFF.

The rearrangement links TRBV6-5 to TRBJ2-3, with TRBD2 identical over 10 bases. This CDR3 is 14 amino acids long. V shed 5 bases and J 4 bases; nucleotides not matched to a gene: 3. The germline V gene encodes CDR1 MNHEY and CDR2 SVGAGI. CDR3 residues: CASSPSGRADTQYF. In nucleotides, the CDR3 is TGTGCCAGCAGTCCTAGCGGGAGAGCAGATACGCAGTATTTT.

The sample holds one count of this clone. CDR3 amino acids: CASSSGRAWGYTF. The CDR3 DNA is TGTGCCAGCAGCTCAGGACGAGCTTGGGGCTACACCTTC. The rearrangement joins TRBV13 to TRBJ1-2, with D unclear. Germline V CDR1 and CDR2: PRHDT, FYEKMQ (reference sequence). CDR3 length: 13 residues. Between the trimmed V and J ends, which lost 4 bases and 8 bases, there was a span of 14 bases.

The chain joins TRBV29-1 to TRBJ2-1; 9 nucleotides agree with TRBD2. The V gene's germline CDR1 is SQVTM and CDR2 ANQGSEA. This CDR3 is built from 15 residues. V shed 1 base, J shed 6 bases, and the junction held 7 bases outside the gene matches. The CDR3 region has the DNA TGCAGCGTTGAAGGAAGCGGGAGGTCCCGCAATGAGCAGTTCTTC. As protein: CSVEGSGRSRNEQFF.

The chain couples TRBV5-1 to TRBJ2-7; TRBD2 agrees at 13 bases. Trimming removed 3 bases from V and 6 bases from J; junction bases left unmatched: 3. This CDR3 region has 14 residues. Germline V gene sequence: CDR1 SGHRS, CDR2 YFSETQ. The CDR3 is CASSWTSGSFEQYF. CDR3 coding DNA: TGCGCCAGCAGCTGGACTAGCGGGAGTTTCGAGCAGTACTTC.

Comments on this clone: A clone one base away is much larger, so this may be a read error. This sequence joins TRBV7-2 and TRBJ1-1; TRBD1 matches at 8 bases. CDR3 length equals 13 residues. J gave up 5 bases and V 2 bases, and 1 base lay outside the gene matches. CDR1 is SGHTA and CDR2 is FQGNSA in the germline V gene. CDR3 bases: TGTGCCAGCAGCTTAACAGGGGGGACTGAAGCTTTCTTT. It encodes CASSLTGGTEAFF.

The J gene is TRBJ2-7, the V gene TRBV29-1; TRBD2 matches 8 bases. Germline V gene data show CDR1 as SQVTM and CDR2 as ANQGSEA. This CDR3 is built from 12 residues. J was trimmed by 11 bases and V by 3 bases; bases with no gene match: 9. This chain's CDR3 is CSVEVSSGSEYF. DNA of the CDR3: TGCAGCGTTGAGGTATCCAGCGGGAGTGAGTACTTC.

The chain is built from TRBV19 and TRBJ1-5; D is perhaps TRBD1 (6 bases). The CDR3 runs 16 residues. The V end lost 4 bases, the J end lost 4 bases, and 17 bases lay between the germline ends. CDR1 is LNHDA, CDR2 SQIVND, per germline (reference sequence). CDR3 protein: CASSTPRGLWNQPQHF. The CDR3 DNA sequence: TGTGCCAGTAGTACCCCCCGGGGGCTCTGGAATCAGCCCCAGCATTTT. The variable domain in full, with the rest retrieved from reference TRBV19 and TRBJ1-5, is DGGITQSPKYLFRKEGQNVTLSCEQNLNHDAMYWYRQDPGQGLRLIYYSQIVNDFQKGDIAEGYSVSREKKESFPLTVTSAQKNPTAFYLCASSTPRGLWNQPQHFGDGTRLSIL.

J is TRBJ2-7 and V is TRBV6-5; D ambiguous. The CDR3 totals 13 residues. Looked up from germline, CDR1 is MNHEY and CDR2 is SVGAGI. Trimming pared 6 bases from V and 2 bases from J, leaving 11 bases between. This CDR3 reads CASRVARPYEQYF. The CDR3 nucleotides read TGTGCCAGCAGAGTCGCCAGGCCCTACGAGCAGTACTTC.

The chain uses TRBV11-1 and TRBJ2-1, with D perhaps matching TRBD1 (5 bases). Germline CDR1 reads SGHAT; CDR2 reads FQDESV (reference sequence). This CDR3 has 14 amino acids. Trimming cost V 2 bases and J 2 bases, with 7 bases left between them. The CDR3 loop reads CASSLSRAYNEQFF. CDR3 in DNA: TGTGCCAGCAGCTTAAGCAGGGCCTACAATGAGCAGTTCTTC.

The chain carries TRBV5-1 and TRBJ2-7; 8 bases agree with TRBD1. Germline CDR1 and CDR2: SGHRS and YFSETQ. V lost 0 bases and J lost 5; bases outside the gene matches: 4. This CDR3 has 14 residues. The CDR3: CASSLGDRPHEQYF. CDR3 bases: TGCGCCAGCAGCTTGGGGGACAGGCCTCACGAGCAGTACTTC.

The chain employs TRBV9 and TRBJ2-1; D unresolved. V lost 0 bases and J lost 7, with 8 bases in between. There are 13 residues in the CDR3. CDR1 SGDLS and CDR2 YYNGEE come from the germline V gene. CDR3 sequence: CASSVGNPNEQFF. For the CDR3, the DNA is TGTGCCAGCAGCGTAGGAAACCCAAATGAGCAGTTCTTC.